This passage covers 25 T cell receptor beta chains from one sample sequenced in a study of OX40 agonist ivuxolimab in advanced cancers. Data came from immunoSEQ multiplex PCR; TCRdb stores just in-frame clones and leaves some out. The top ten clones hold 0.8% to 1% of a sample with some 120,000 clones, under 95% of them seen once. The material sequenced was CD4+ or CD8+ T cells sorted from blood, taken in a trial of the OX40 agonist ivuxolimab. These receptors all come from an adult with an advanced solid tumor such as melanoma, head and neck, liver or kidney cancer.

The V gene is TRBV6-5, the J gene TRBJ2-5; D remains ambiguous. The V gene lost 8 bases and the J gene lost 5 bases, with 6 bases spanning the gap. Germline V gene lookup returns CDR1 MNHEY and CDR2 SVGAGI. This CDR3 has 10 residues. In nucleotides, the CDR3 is TGTGCCAGCGGCCGGGAGACCCAGTACTTC. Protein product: CASGRETQYF.

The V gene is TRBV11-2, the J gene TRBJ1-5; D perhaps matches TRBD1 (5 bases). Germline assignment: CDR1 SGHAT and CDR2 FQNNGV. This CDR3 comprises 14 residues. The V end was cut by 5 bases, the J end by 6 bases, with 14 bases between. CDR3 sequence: CASSRGGIGQPQHF. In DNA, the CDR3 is TGTGCCAGCAGCCGGGGGGGGATAGGTCAGCCCCAGCATTTT.

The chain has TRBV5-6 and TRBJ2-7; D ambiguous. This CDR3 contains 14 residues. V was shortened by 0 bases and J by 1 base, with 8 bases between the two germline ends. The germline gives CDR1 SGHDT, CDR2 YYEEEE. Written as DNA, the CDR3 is TGTGCCAGCAGCTTGGAACTTCATTCCTACGAGCAGTACTTC. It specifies CASSLELHSYEQYF.

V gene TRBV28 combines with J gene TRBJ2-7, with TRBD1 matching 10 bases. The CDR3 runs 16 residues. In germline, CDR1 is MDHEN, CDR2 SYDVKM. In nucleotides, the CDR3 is TGTGCTTCCCGCCCCGACAGGGGGCAACTCCCCTACGAGCAGTACTTC. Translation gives CASRPDRGQLPYEQYF.

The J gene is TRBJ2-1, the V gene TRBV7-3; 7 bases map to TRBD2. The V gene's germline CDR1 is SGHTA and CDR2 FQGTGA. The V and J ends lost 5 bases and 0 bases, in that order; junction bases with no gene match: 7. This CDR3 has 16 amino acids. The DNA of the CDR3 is TGTGCCAGCAGCCCGGCGGGCGGGAGCTCCTACAATGAGCAGTTCTTC. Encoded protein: CASSPAGGSSYNEQFF.

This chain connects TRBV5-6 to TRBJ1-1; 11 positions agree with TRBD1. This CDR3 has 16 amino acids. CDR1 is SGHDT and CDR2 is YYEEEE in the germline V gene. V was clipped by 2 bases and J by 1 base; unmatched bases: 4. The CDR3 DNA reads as TGTGCCAGCAGCTTTCGGACAGGGGGCCGGAACACTGAAGCTTTCTTT. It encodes CASSFRTGGRNTEAFF.

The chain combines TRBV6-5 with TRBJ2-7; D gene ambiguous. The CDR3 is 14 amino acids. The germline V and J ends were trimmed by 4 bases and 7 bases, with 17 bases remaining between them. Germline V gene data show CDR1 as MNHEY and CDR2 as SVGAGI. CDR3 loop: CASSSPWAVGEQYF. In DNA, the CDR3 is TGTGCCAGCAGTTCCCCATGGGCAGTGGGGGAGCAGTACTTC.

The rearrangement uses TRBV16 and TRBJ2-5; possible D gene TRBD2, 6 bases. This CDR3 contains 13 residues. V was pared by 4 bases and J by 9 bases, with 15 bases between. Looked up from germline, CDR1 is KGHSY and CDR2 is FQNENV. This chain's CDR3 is CASSLGGSAAQYF. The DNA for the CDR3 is TGTGCCAGCAGCCTCGGGGGATCGGCGGCCCAGTACTTC.

The CDR3: CASSMPLSYEQYF. In DNA form, the CDR3 reads TGTGCCAGTAGTATGCCTCTGAGCTACGAGCAGTACTTC. The genes are TRBV19 and TRBJ2-7; no reliable D call. Germline lookup yields CDR1 LNHDA and CDR2 SQIVND (reference sequence). The CDR3 loop spans 13 amino acids. Trimming took off 3 bases at V and 3 bases at J, with 9 bases between the two ends. The full variable domain, with the rest looked up from reference TRBV19 and TRBJ2-7, is DGGITQSPKYLFRKEGQNVTLSCEQNLNHDAMYWYRQDPGQGLRLIYYSQIVNDFQKGDIAEGYSVSREKKESFPLTVTSAQKNPTAFYLCASSMPLSYEQYFGPGTRLTVT.

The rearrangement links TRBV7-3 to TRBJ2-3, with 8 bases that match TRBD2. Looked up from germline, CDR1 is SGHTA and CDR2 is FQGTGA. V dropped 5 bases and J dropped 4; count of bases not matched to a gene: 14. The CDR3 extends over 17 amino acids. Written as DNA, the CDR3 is TGTGCCAGCAGCCCGCGGACCAGCGGGAGTGTCCCAGATACGCAGTATTTT. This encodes CASSPRTSGSVPDTQYF.

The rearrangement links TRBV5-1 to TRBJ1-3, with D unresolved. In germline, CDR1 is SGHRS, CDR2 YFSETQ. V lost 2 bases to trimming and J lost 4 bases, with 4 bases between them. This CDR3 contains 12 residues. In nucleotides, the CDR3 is TGCGCCAGCAGCTTTGAAGGAAACACCATATATTTT. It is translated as CASSFEGNTIYF. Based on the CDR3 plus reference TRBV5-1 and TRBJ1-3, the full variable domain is KAGVTQTPRYLIKTRGQQVTLSCSPISGHRSVSWYQQTPGQGLQFLFEYFSETQRNKGNFPGRFSGRQFSNSRSEMNVSTLELGDSALYLCASSFEGNTIYFGEGSWLTVV.

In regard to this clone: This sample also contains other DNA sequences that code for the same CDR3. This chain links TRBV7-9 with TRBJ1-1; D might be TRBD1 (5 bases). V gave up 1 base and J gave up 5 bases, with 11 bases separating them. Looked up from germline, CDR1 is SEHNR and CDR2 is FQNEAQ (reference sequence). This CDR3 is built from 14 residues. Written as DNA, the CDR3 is TGTGCCAGCAGCTTAGGGCAGGGAGAAACTGAAGCTTTCTTT. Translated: CASSLGQGETEAFF.

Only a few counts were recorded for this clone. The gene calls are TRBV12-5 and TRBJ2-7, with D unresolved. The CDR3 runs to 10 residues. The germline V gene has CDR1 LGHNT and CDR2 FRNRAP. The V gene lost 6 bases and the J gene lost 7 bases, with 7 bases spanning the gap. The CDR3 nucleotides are TGTGCTAGTGGCATGGGTGAGCAGTACTTC. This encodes CASGMGEQYF.

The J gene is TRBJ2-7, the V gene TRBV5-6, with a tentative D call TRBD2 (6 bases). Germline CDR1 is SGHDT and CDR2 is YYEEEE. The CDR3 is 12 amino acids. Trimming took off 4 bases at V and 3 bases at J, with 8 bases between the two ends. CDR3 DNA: TGTGCCAGCAGCCCGGGACTCTACGAGCAGTACTTC. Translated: CASSPGLYEQYF. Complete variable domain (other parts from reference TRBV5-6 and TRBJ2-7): DAGVTQSPTHLIKTRGQQVTLRCSPKSGHDTVSWYQQALGQGPQFIFQYYEEEERQRGNFPDRFSGHQFPNYSSELNVNALLLGDSALYLCASSPGLYEQYFGPGTRLTVT.

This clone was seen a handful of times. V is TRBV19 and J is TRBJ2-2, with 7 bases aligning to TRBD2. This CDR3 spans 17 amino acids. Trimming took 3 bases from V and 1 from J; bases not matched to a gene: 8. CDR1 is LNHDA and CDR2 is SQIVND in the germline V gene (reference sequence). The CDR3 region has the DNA TGTGCCAGTAGTATCGGTCTAGCGGAGAAGAACACCGGGGAGCTGTTTTTT. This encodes CASSIGLAEKNTGELFF. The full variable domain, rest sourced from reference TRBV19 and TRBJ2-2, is DGGITQSPKYLFRKEGQNVTLSCEQNLNHDAMYWYRQDPGQGLRLIYYSQIVNDFQKGDIAEGYSVSREKKESFPLTVTSAQKNPTAFYLCASSIGLAEKNTGELFFGEGSRLTVL.

The DNA of the CDR3 is TGTGCCAGCAGTTCGCCTACAGGGACCCCGGTAGTGAACACTGAAGCTTTCTTT. Its translation is CASSSPTGTPVVNTEAFF. V usage is TRBV28 and J usage is TRBJ1-1; TRBD1 is a possible D gene (6 bases). CDR3 length equals 18 residues. Germline CDR1 and CDR2: MDHEN and SYDVKM. V lost 4 bases to trimming and J lost 0 bases, with 21 bases between them.

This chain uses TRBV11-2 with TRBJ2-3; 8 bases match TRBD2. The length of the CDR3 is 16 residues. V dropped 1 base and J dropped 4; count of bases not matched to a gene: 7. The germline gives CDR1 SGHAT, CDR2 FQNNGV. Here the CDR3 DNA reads TGTGCCAGCAGCTTAGGAGTAGCGGGACCATCAGATACGCAGTATTTT. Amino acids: CASSLGVAGPSDTQYF. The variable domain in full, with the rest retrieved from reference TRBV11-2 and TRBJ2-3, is EAGVAQSPRYKIIEKRQSVAFWCNPISGHATLYWYQQILGQGPKLLIQFQNNGVVDDSQLPKDRFSAERLKGVDSTLKIQPAKLEDSAVYLCASSLGVAGPSDTQYFGPGTRLTVL.

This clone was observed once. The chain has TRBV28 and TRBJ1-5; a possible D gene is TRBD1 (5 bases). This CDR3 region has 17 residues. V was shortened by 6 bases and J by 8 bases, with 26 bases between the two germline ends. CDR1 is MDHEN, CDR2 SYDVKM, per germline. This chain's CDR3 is CASSRRVRQSSGEPQHF. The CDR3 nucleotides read TGTGCCAGCAGCCGACGCGTCCGACAGAGCTCAGGTGAGCCCCAGCATTTT.

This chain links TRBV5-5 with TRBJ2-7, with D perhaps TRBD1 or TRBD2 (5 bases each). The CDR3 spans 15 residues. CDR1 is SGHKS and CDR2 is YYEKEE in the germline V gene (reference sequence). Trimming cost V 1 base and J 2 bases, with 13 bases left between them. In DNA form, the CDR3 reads TGTGCCAGCAGCTTGATAAGGGACCCCACCTACGAGCAGTACTTC. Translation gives CASSLIRDPTYEQYF.

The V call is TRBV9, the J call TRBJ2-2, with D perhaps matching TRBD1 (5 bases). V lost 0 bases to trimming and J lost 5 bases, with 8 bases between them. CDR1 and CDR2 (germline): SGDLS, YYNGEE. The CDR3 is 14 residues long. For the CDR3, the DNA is TGTGCCAGCAGCGTAGCGAGACAGACCGGGGAGCTGTTTTTT. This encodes CASSVARQTGELFF.

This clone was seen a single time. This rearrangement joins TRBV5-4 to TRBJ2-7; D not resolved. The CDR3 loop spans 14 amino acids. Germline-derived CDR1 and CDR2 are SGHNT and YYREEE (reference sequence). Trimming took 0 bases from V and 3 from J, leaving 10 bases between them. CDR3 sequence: CASSLDGQGYEQYF. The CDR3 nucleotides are TGTGCCAGCAGCTTGGATGGGCAAGGCTACGAGCAGTACTTC.

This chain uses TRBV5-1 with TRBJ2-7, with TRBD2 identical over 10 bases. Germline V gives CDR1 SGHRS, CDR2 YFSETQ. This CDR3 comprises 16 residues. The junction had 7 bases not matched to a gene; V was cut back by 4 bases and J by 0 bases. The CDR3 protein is CASSRGASGSSYEQYF. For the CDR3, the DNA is TGCGCCAGCAGCCGAGGGGCTAGCGGGAGCTCCTACGAGCAGTACTTC.

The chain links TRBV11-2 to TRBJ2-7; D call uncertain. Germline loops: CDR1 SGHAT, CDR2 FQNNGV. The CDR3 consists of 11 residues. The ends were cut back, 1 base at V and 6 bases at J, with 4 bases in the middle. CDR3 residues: CASSLVSEQYF. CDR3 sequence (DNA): TGTGCCAGCAGCTTAGTTAGCGAGCAGTACTTC.

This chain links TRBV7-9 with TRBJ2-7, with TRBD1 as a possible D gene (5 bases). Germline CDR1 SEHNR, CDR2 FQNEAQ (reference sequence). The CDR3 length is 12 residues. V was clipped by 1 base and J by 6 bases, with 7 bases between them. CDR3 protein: CASSLDQGEQYF. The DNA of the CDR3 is TGTGCCAGCAGCTTAGACCAGGGCGAGCAGTACTTC.

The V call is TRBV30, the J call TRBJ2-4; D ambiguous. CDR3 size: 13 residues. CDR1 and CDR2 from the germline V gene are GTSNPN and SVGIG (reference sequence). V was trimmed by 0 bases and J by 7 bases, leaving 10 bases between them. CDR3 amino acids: CAWSVRAPNIQYF. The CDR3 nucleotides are TGTGCCTGGAGTGTTCGGGCCCCCAACATTCAGTACTTC.